This TCR beta chain originates from a study of blood T cell repertoires in COVID-19. Study at large: The samples span acute and convalescent COVID-19 from the United States, Italy and Spain. The cDNA or gDNA used as material had been derived from T cells, B-cell-depleted T cells, or PBMCs.

Authors' methods: For nucleated cells, counts were estimated from reference gene primer amplification. Produced via immunoSEQ multiplex PCR; TCRdb's table is partial and in-frame only. V and J calls and clone size are as listed in that table; D and trimming were resolved from the DNA. The repertoire consists of around 1,800 clones, with 60% to 80% occurring once and the leading ten covering 25% to 35%. The sequenced sample consisted of peripheral blood. This receptor was taken from a man between 65 and 85 years old with active COVID-19.

The CDR3 sequence is CASSPTLSGSYEQYF. CDR3 bases: TGTGCCAGCAGCCCAACCCTGTCGGGGAGCTACGAGCAGTACTTC. The V gene is TRBV9, the J gene TRBJ2-7, with D tentatively TRBD2 (5 bases). CDR1 and CDR2 (germline): SGDLS, YYNGEE. V shed 4 bases and J shed 3 bases, with 17 bases lying between them. CDR3 length: 15 residues. The variable domain in full, completed from reference TRBV9 and TRBJ2-7, reads DSGVTQTPKHLITATGQRVTLRCSPRSGDLSVYWYQQSLDQGLQFLIQYYNGEERAKGNILERFSAQQFPDLHSELNLSSLELGDSALYFCASSPTLSGSYEQYFGPGTRLTVT.